The TCR beta chain under discussion was sequenced for a study of Ad26.COV2.S vaccination and SARS-CoV-2 variants. Background on the study: In the COV1001 trial, the donor was in the Ad26.COV2.S arm. Once or twice, 56 days apart, Ad26.COV2.S was delivered intramuscularly.

The assay was immunoSEQ multiplex PCR, and TCRdb's table has in-frame clones only and misses some. The repertoire has 350,000 to 400,000 clones, more than 85% of them found once; the top ten carry 3.5%. The germline V and J ends were trimmed by 1 base and 6 bases, with 15 bases remaining between them. The CDR3 runs to 15 residues. Germline assignment: CDR1 MGHRA and CDR2 YSYEKL. Described treatment: approximately 18 received Ad26.COV2.S at low or high dose, single or two shots; a few received placebo; per-sample allocation not given. Collection of the samples took place on day 63 after the first injection of vaccine or placebo.

The chain carries TRBV4-1 and TRBJ1-2; no clear D gene. This sequence originates from a person aged 18-60 years who received the Ad26.COV2.S COVID-19 vaccine or a placebo. The sequenced sample was peripheral blood, obtained in a trial of Ad26.COV2.S vaccine versus placebo. CDR3 residues: CASSQVSGGLNGYTF. CDR3 DNA: TGCGCCAGCAGCCAAGTTTCAGGCGGATTAAATGGCTACACCTTC.